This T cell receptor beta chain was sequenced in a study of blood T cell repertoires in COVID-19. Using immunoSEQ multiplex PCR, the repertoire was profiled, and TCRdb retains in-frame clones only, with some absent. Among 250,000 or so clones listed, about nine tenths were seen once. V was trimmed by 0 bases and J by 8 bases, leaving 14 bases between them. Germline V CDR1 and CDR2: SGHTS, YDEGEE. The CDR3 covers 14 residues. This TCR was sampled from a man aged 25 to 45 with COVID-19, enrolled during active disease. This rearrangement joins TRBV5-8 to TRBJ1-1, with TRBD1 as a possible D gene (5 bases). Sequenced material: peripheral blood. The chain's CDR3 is CASSLGRGWPEAFF. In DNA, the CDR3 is TGTGCCAGCAGCTTGGGGAGGGGATGGCCAGAAGCTTTCTTT.